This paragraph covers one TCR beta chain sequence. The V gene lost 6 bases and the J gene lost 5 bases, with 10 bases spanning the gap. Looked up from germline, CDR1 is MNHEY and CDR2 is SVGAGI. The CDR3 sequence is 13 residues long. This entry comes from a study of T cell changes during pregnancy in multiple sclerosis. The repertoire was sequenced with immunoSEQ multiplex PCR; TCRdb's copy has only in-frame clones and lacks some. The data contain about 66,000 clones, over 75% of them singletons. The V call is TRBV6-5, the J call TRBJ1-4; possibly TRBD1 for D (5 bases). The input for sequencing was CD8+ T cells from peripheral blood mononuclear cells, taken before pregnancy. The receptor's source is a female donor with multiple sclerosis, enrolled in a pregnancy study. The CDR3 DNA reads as TGTGCCAGCAGCAGGGTAAAAAATGAAAAACTGTTTTTT. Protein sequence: CASSRVKNEKLFF.